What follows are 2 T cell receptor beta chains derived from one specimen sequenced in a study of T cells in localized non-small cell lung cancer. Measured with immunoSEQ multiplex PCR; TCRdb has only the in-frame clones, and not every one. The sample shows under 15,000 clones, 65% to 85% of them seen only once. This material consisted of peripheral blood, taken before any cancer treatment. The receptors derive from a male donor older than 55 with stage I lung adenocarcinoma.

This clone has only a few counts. The CDR3 DNA sequence: TGTGCCAGCAGTCCCCGGAATAATGAGCAGTTCTTC. It codes for CASSPRNNEQFF. This chain links TRBV6-1 with TRBJ2-1; D gene uncertain. There are 12 residues in the CDR3. Germline-derived CDR1 and CDR2 are MNHNS and SASEGT. The V gene lost 5 bases and the J gene lost 7 bases, with 9 bases spanning the gap.

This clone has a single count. CDR3 amino acids: CASSQGHGLNYGYTF. CDR3 DNA: TGTGCCAGCAGTCAGGGACATGGTCTTAACTATGGCTACACCTTC. The chain carries TRBV6-1 and TRBJ1-2, with D maybe TRBD1 (6 bases). Germline V gene data show CDR1 as MNHNS and CDR2 as SASEGT. Between the trimmed V and J ends, which lost 5 bases and 1 base, there was a span of 14 bases. This CDR3 comprises 15 residues.